This TCR beta chain is from a study of CD8 T cells in Susac syndrome. Comment on this clonotype: Antigen: not known.

The V gene's germline CDR1 is LNHNV and CDR2 YYDKDF (reference sequence). V shed 0 bases and J shed 3 bases, with 11 bases lying between them. The CDR3 loop spans 16 amino acids. Reverse transcription used about 0.5 to 1 ug RNA and random hexamers. Across 54 Vbeta and 13 Jbeta, immunoSEQ multiplex PCR amplified TCR beta CDR3. TCRdb recomputed calls from the immunoSEQ multiplex PCR reads with MiXCR, one row per CDR3 protein. The table lists fewer than 200,000 distinct CDR3 sequences, 95% of them singletons, with 0.15% to 0.2% in the top ten. Study-wide results and caveats: In its TCR sequencing and HLA analysis, the study acknowledged that the number of individuals was relatively small.

The authors negatively isolated CD8+ and CD4+ T cells and FACS-enriched TEMRA cells. V gene TRBV15 combines with J gene TRBJ1-4, with D unclear. The sequenced sample consisted of CD8+ T cells from PBMCs. The sequence was collected from a human donor with multiple sclerosis. The CDR3 here is CATSRDRSRPNEKLFF. The DNA of the CDR3 is TGTGCCACCAGCAGAGATCGTTCCCGCCCTAATGAAAAACTGTTTTTT.